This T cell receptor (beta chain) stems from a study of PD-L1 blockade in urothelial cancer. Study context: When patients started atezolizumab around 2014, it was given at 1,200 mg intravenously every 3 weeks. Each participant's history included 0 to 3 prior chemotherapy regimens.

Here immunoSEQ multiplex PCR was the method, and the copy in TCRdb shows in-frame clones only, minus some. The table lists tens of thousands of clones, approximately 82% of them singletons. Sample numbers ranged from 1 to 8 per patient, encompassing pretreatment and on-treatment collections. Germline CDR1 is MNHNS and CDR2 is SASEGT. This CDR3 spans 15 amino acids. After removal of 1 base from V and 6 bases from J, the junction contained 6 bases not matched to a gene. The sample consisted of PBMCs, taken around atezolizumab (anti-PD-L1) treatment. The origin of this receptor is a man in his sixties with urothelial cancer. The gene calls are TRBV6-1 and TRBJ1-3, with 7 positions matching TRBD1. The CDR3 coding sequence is TGTGCCAGCAGTGAAGACAGGGGCTGGGCAAACACCATATATTTT. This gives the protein CASSEDRGWANTIYF.